This T cell receptor (beta chain) emerged from a study of molecular identifiers for immune sequencing clone quantification. At the level of the study: For replicates, RNA isolated from about 19,000 or 110,000 naive CD8 cells was divided into five portions, of which four were sequenced.

With regard to this clonotype: Its antigen is not known.

Germline V CDR1 and CDR2: ENHRY, SYGVKD. The CDR3 extends over 15 amino acids. V dropped 3 bases and J dropped 6; count of bases not matched to a gene: 5. Whole-study results and caveats: Whereas naive cells kept under 1% of molecules in clones above 20 RNA copies, such clones held over 98% in effectors. Identical TCR molecules can share a barcode, and this sharing could underestimate highly expanded clone sizes.

Previously published methods and listed TCR primers were used for the bulk TCR libraries. TCRdb re-called the PCR reads with MiXCR, one entry per CDR3 protein. This table holds about 630,000 distinct CDR3 sequences, about 25% found once. The chain joins TRBV10-3 to TRBJ2-1, with 10 bases lining up with TRBD1. Specimen: naive CD8+ T cells from blood, with Jurkat cell RNA spiked in. Subset noted: FACS-sorted CD8+CD4-CCR7+CD45RA+ naive T cells. The TCR originated in a human donor in good health. Some libraries in this study had Jurkat cell RNA spiked in. DNA for the CDR3: TGTGCCATCAGTGAATTGGGACAGGGGCGCAATGAGCAGTTCTTC. The encoded protein is CAISELGQGRNEQFF.